These T cell receptor beta chains were read from a single sample in a study of blood T cell repertoires in COVID-19. Assay used: immunoSEQ multiplex PCR; TCRdb lists only in-frame clones, some missing. The repertoire includes roughly 53,000 clones, approximately 81% of them detected once, and over 2% sits in the top ten. The sample consisted of peripheral blood. All receptors derive from a man aged 45-60 years with acute or convalescent COVID-19. CDR3s include the opening cysteine and the closing phenylalanine or tryptophan. The order of the fields is J gene, D gene, clone size, V gene, CDR3 protein, CDR3 DNA. A D gene is named only where the DNA matches it firmly. Rows give clone size only sometimes, using once, few, many, or a class for an expanded clone.

TRBJ2-6 - - TRBV5-1 CASSLARGAGANVLTF TGCGCCAGCAGCTTGGCCAGGGGTGCTGGGGCCAACGTCCTGACTTTC
TRBJ2-7 - - TRBV30 CAWNRALYYEQYF TGTGCCTGGAACAGGGCCCTTTACTACGAGCAGTACTTC
TRBJ1-6 - - TRBV28 CASRTNREYSPLHF TGTGCCAGCAGGACAAACAGGGAGTACTCACCCCTCCACTTT
TRBJ1-4 TRBD1 few TRBV19 CASSPKPGQGRSYNEKLFF TGTGCCAGTAGTCCTAAACCGGGACAGGGGCGCTCATATAATGAAAAACTGTTTTTT
TRBJ2-3 TRBD2 - TRBV6-4 CASSSGETDTQYF TGTGCCAGCTCTAGCGGGGAAACAGATACGCAGTATTTT
TRBJ2-1 TRBD2 - TRBV5-4 CASSLDAGGNAGEQFF TGTGCCAGCAGCTTGGACGCGGGAGGGAACGCGGGTGAGCAGTTCTTC
TRBJ2-1 TRBD2 - TRBV3-1/TRBV3-2 CASSTSGDNEQFF TGTGCCAGCAGCACTAGCGGGGATAATGAGCAGTTCTTC
TRBJ2-1 - - TRBV15 CATSREGLDNEQFF TGTGCCACCAGCAGAGAAGGTCTAGACAATGAGCAGTTCTTC
TRBJ1-4 - - TRBV19 CASTGGASNEKLFF TGTGCCAGTACGGGGGGCGCATCTAATGAAAAACTGTTTTTT
TRBJ2-7 - - TRBV16 CASSPLPDYEQYF TGTGCCAGCAGCCCACTTCCTGACTACGAGCAGTACTTC
TRBJ2-7 - - TRBV5-1 CASSSEYEQYF TGCGCCAGCAGCTCCGAGTACGAGCAGTACTTC
TRBJ2-2 - - TRBV2 CASRRGDTYTGELFF TGTGCCAGCCGCCGTGGGGACACCTACACCGGGGAGCTGTTTTTT
TRBJ2-3 TRBD1 - TRBV10-1 CASSESTGDTDTQYF TGCGCCAGCAGTGAGTCGACAGGGGACACAGATACGCAGTATTTT
TRBJ2-5 - - TRBV27 CASSSTLASRPRTQYF TGTGCCAGCAGTTCCACCCTAGCGTCGCGGCCAAGGACCCAGTACTTC
TRBJ1-4 - - TRBV27 CASSPRQSGWEKLFF TGTGCCAGCAGTCCCCGACAGTCAGGTTGGGAAAAACTGTTTTTT
TRBJ2-1 - - TRBV6-5 CASSYQWGSDNEQFF TGTGCCAGCAGTTACCAGTGGGGCTCCGACAATGAGCAGTTCTTC
TRBJ1-1 TRBD1 - TRBV6-5 CASSYGQATEAFF TGTGCCAGCAGTTACGGACAGGCCACTGAAGCTTTCTTT
TRBJ2-2 - - TRBV4-1 CASSPVTGSRELFF TGCGCCAGCAGCCCCGTAACAGGGTCCAGGGAGCTGTTTTTT
TRBJ2-7 TRBD1 - TRBV13 CASSLGRGGDSTYEQYF TGTGCCAGCAGCTTAGGCCGGGGTGGGGACAGTACCTACGAGCAGTACTTC
TRBJ1-6 - - TRBV5-1 CASSQLQDSPLHF TGCGCCAGCAGCCAACTCCAAGATTCACCCCTCCACTTT
TRBJ1-4 TRBD1 - TRBV6-2/TRBV6-3 CASSPDRGKTNEKLFF TGTGCCAGCAGTCCGGACAGGGGCAAGACTAATGAAAAACTGTTTTTT
TRBJ2-7 - few TRBV19 CASSIVTGLSSYEQYF TGTGCCAGTAGTATAGTCACAGGTCTGAGTTCCTACGAGCAGTACTTC
TRBJ2-7 TRBD1 once TRBV6-5 CASNLRTGGGEQYF TGTGCCAGCAATTTGAGGACAGGGGGCGGGGAGCAGTACTTC
TRBJ1-2 TRBD1 - TRBV5-8 CASSPGTGGARGYGYTF TGTGCCAGCAGCCCTGGGACAGGGGGCGCGAGGGGCTATGGCTACACCTTC
TRBJ2-7 - - TRBV19 CASSAGTLTYEQYF TGTGCCAGTAGTGCAGGGACACTCACCTACGAGCAGTACTTC
TRBJ2-7 - - TRBV3-1/TRBV3-2 CASSQRGALYEQYF TGTGCCAGCAGCCAACGGGGGGCCCTCTACGAGCAGTACTTC
TRBJ1-1 TRBD1 - TRBV19 CASSIARGPEAFF TGTGCCAGTAGTATAGCTAGGGGGCCCGAAGCTTTCTTT
TRBJ1-2 - - TRBV6-1 CASSEHQEGTNLPYGYTF TGTGCCAGCAGTGAACATCAGGAAGGGACAAACCTTCCGTATGGCTACACCTTC
TRBJ2-7 - - TRBV2 CASAGLRRRYEQYF TGTGCCAGCGCAGGACTCCGTCGACGCTACGAGCAGTACTTC
TRBJ1-2 - once TRBV19 CASSIGAHDGYTF TGTGCCAGTAGTATAGGGGCGCATGATGGCTACACCTTC
TRBJ1-1 TRBD1 - TRBV5-1 CASSRGQGAITEAFF TGCGCCAGCAGCCGGGGACAGGGAGCGATCACTGAAGCTTTCTTT
TRBJ2-5 - - TRBV30 CAWGEGGETQYF TGTGCCTGGGGTGAGGGCGGGGAGACCCAGTACTTC
TRBJ2-2 TRBD1 few TRBV3-1/TRBV3-2 CASSYGTAGELFF TGTGCCAGCAGCTACGGGACAGCCGGGGAGCTGTTTTTT
TRBJ2-2 TRBD2 - TRBV3-1/TRBV3-2 CASSLGLARGELFF TGTGCCAGCAGCCTCGGACTAGCTCGTGGGGAGCTGTTTTTT
TRBJ2-7 - - TRBV9 CASSVAAGDTYEQYF TGTGCCAGCAGCGTAGCGGCAGGGGATACCTACGAGCAGTACTTC
TRBJ2-7 TRBD2 - TRBV29-1 CSVQLADSYEQYF TGCAGCGTTCAACTAGCGGACTCCTACGAGCAGTACTTC
TRBJ2-7 - - TRBV5-6 CASSLGDISYEQYF TGTGCCAGCAGCTTGGGTGACATTTCCTACGAGCAGTACTTC
TRBJ1-4 - few TRBV28 CASSAGGRNEKLFF TGTGCCAGCAGTGCCGGGGGGAGGAATGAAAAACTGTTTTTT
TRBJ1-4 - few TRBV5-1 CASSLGGEKLFF TGCGCCAGCAGCTTGGGAGGGGAAAAACTGTTTTTT
TRBJ2-7 TRBD2 once TRBV5-1 CASSSPGGRAREQYF TGCGCCAGCAGTTCCCCGGGGGGGAGGGCAAGGGAGCAGTACTTC
TRBJ2-7 - few TRBV5-4 CASSLSAEYSYEQYF TGTGCCAGCAGCTTGTCAGCGGAATACTCCTACGAGCAGTACTTC
TRBJ1-1 TRBD1 - TRBV4-1 CASRRTQGVNTEAFF TGCGCCAGCAGGAGGACTCAGGGGGTGAACACTGAAGCTTTCTTT
TRBJ2-7 TRBD1 - TRBV19 CASILGGQAYEQYF TGTGCCAGTATCCTGGGGGGACAGGCATACGAGCAGTACTTC
TRBJ1-5 - - TRBV29-1 CSVAWGRGSNQPQHF TGCAGCGTGGCGTGGGGGCGCGGGAGCAATCAGCCCCAGCATTTT
TRBJ1-1 - - TRBV7-3 CASSTYRNTEAFF TGTGCCAGCAGCACCTATCGAAACACTGAAGCTTTCTTT
TRBJ2-2 - once TRBV19 CASSMAADGELFF TGTGCCAGTAGTATGGCGGCGGACGGGGAGCTGTTTTTT
TRBJ2-7 TRBD2 - TRBV13 CASSPAGGSHHEQYF TGTGCCAGCAGCCCGGCCGGCGGGAGTCATCACGAGCAGTACTTC
TRBJ2-7 - few TRBV2 CASSEPRDTPYEQYF TGTGCCAGCAGTGAACCCCGGGACACACCCTACGAGCAGTACTTC
TRBJ2-5 TRBD1 once TRBV6-1 CASSEESGQVLKETQYF TGTGCCAGCAGTGAAGAGTCGGGACAGGTCTTGAAAGAGACCCAGTACTTC
TRBJ1-1 - once TRBV6-1 CASSEQGSAEAFF TGTGCCAGCAGTGAGCAGGGTTCGGCTGAAGCTTTCTTT
TRBJ1-2 TRBD1 - TRBV4-1 CASSPQGDYGYTF TGCGCCAGCAGCCCACAGGGGGACTATGGCTACACCTTC
TRBJ1-6 - - TRBV5-1 CASSLAGNSPLHF TGCGCCAGCAGCTTGGCCGGGAATTCACCCCTCCACTTT
TRBJ2-3 - - TRBV2 CASTEQGNTDTQYF TGTGCCAGCACGGAGCAGGGTAACACAGATACGCAGTATTTT